Each of the 5 T cell receptor beta chains below was sequenced from the same sample in a study of blood T cell repertoires in COVID-19. The protocol was immunoSEQ multiplex PCR, while the TCRdb copy is restricted to in-frame clones and leaves out a portion. This table has under 85,000 clones, around 80% appearing once. Sequencing was performed on peripheral blood. Every receptor here comes from a man aged 80 or over with acute or convalescent COVID-19.

This chain connects TRBV7-3 to TRBJ2-3; TRBD2 is a possible D gene (5 bases). This CDR3 spans 14 amino acids. Germline CDR1 reads SGHTA; CDR2 reads FQGTGA. Trimming took 2 bases from V and 1 from J, leaving 7 bases between them. Here the CDR3 DNA reads TGTGCCAGCAGCTTAGAAGCGGGCACAGATACGCAGTATTTT. Protein product: CASSLEAGTDTQYF.

V gene TRBV25-1 combines with J gene TRBJ2-2; 9 positions match TRBD1. CDR1 and CDR2 from the germline V gene are MGHDK and SYGVNS. Trimming cost V 6 bases and J 4 bases; bases outside gene matches: 6. This CDR3 has 15 amino acids. The CDR3 loop reads CASSAGTGPTGELFF. CDR3 coding DNA: TGTGCCAGCAGCGCCGGGACAGGGCCCACCGGGGAGCTGTTTTTT.

The rearrangement links TRBV29-1 to TRBJ2-3; D possibly corresponds to TRBD1 (5 bases). V shed 5 bases and J shed 0 bases, with 12 bases lying between them. The CDR3 consists of 14 residues. The germline CDR1 and CDR2 sequences are SQVTM and ANQGSEA. CDR3 region: CSVRQTGSTDTQYF. The CDR3 DNA follows: TGCAGCGTTCGACAGACCGGTAGCACAGATACGCAGTATTTT.

This clone was found many times. The V gene is TRBV5-6, the J gene TRBJ2-2; the D is unclear. V lost 1 base and J lost 3, with 10 bases in between. The CDR3 length is 15 residues. Germline assignment: CDR1 SGHDT and CDR2 YYEEEE. CDR3 region: CASSLTSVDTGELFF. CDR3 nucleotides: TGTGCCAGCAGCTTGACGTCCGTAGACACCGGGGAGCTGTTTTTT.

This chain links TRBV18 with TRBJ1-5; possible D gene TRBD1, 5 bases. From germline, CDR1 is KGHSH and CDR2 LQKENI. The CDR3 spans 14 residues. V was trimmed by 6 bases and J by 0 bases, leaving 9 bases between them. The CDR3 nucleotides are TGTGCCAGCTCCGGGGGGTTTAGCAATCAGCCCCAGCATTTT. Its translation: CASSGGFSNQPQHF.